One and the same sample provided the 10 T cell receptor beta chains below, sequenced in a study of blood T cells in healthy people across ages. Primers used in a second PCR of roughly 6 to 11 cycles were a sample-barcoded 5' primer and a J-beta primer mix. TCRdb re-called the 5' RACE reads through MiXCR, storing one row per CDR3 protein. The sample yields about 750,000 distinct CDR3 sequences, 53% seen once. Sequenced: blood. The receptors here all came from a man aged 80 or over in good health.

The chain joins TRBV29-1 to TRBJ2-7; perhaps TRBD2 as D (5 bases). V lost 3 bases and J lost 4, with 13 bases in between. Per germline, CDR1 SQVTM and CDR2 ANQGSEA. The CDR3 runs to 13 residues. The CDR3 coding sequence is TGCAGCGTTGAGGGAGAGAGGAGGTACGAGCAGTACTTC. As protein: CSVEGERRYEQYF.

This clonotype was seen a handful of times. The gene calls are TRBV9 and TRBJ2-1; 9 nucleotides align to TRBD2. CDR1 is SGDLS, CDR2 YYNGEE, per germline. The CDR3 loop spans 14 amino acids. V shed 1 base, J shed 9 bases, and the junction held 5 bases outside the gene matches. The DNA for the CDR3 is TGTGCCAGCAGCGTACCGCGGGAGGGTGGTGAGCAGTTCTTC. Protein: CASSVPREGGEQFF. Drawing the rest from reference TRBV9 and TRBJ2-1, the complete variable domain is DSGVTQTPKHLITATGQRVTLRCSPRSGDLSVYWYQQSLDQGLQFLIQYYNGEERAKGNILERFSAQQFPDLHSELNLSSLELGDSALYFCASSVPREGGEQFFGPGTRLTVL.

CDR3 in amino acids: CSDGRDSPSGGYTF. CDR3 DNA sequence: TGCAGCGATGGACGGGACAGCCCCTCCGGAGGGTACACCTTC. This chain connects TRBV29-1 to TRBJ1-2, with 7 positions matching TRBD1. Germline CDR1 reads SQVTM; CDR2 reads ANQGSEA. The CDR3 contains 14 residues. Losses at the gene ends were 7 bases for V and 11 bases for J; bases not matched to a gene: 19.

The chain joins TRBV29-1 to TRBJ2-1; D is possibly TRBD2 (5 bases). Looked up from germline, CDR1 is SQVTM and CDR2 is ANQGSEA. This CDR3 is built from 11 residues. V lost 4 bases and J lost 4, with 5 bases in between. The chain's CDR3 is CSVAGYNEQFF. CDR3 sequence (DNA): TGCAGCGTTGCGGGGTACAATGAGCAGTTCTTC.

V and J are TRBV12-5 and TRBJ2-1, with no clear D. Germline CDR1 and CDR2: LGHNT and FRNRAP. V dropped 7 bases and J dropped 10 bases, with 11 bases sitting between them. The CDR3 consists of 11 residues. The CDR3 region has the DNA TGTGCTAGTGCCGTTAGCACCGAGCAGTTCTTC. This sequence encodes CASAVSTEQFF.

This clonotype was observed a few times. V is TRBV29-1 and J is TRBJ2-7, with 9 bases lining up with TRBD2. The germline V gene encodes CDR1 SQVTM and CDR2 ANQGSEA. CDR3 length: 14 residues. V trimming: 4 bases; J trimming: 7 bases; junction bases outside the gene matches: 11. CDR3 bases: TGCAGCGTTGTTGGCGGGAGGGCCCTCAGGGAGCAGTACTTC. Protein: CSVVGGRALREQYF.

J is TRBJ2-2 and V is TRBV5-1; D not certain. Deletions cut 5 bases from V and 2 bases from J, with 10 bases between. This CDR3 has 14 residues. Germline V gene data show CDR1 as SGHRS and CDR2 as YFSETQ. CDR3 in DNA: TGCGCCAGCAGTACGGCACTTAACACCGGGGAGCTGTTTTTT. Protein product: CASSTALNTGELFF.

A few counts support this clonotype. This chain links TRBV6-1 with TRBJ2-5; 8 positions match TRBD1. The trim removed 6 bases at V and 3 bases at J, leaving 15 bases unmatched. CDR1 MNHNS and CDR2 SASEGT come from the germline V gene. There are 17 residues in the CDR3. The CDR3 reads CASRLRRGLDREETQYF. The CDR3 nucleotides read TGTGCCAGCAGGCTCAGGCGGGGATTGGACAGGGAAGAGACCCAGTACTTC.

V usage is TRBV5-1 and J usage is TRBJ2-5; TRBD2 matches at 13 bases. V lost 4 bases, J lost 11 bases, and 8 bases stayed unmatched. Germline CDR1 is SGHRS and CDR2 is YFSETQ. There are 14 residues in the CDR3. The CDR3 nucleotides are TGCGCCAGCAGCCCGGGACTAGCGGGAAGTGAGCAGTACTTC. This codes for CASSPGLAGSEQYF. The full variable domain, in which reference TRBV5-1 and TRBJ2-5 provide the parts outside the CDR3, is KAGVTQTPRYLIKTRGQQVTLSCSPISGHRSVSWYQQTPGQGLQFLFEYFSETQRNKGNFPGRFSGRQFSNSRSEMNVSTLELGDSALYLCASSPGLAGSEQYFGPGTRLLVL.

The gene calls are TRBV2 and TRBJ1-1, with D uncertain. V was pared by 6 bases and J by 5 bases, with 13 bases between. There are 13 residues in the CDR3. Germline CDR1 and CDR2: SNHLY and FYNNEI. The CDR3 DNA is TGTGCCAGCAGCAACGGACGTGGTACTGAAGCTTTCTTT. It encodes CASSNGRGTEAFF.